The entry below describes one T cell receptor (beta chain). PCR amplification relied on 60 Vbeta primers (plus 13 Jbeta primers). Using immunoSEQ multiplex PCR, the repertoire was profiled, and TCRdb retains in-frame clones only, with some absent. The sample shows 45,000 to 75,000 clones, roughly 70% of them seen only once. This sample is drawn from a study of cytomegalovirus exposure and HLA in healthy donors. Trimming took off 5 bases at V and 11 bases at J, with 18 bases between the two ends. This CDR3 contains 13 residues. Per germline, CDR1 MNHEY and CDR2 SVGAGI. The sequenced material came from PBMCs. The chain recombines TRBV6-5 with TRBJ1-2, with a possible D match to TRBD1 (6 bases). The TCR originated in a woman aged 55-70 years in good health and CMV-seropositive. The CDR3 spells CASSPHQGRVYTF. The CDR3 nucleotides read TGTGCCAGCAGTCCTCATCAGGGGCGAGTTTACACCTTC.